The TCR beta chain described here comes from a study of shared clonotypes between healthy human individuals (dated by TCRdb to about 2020). Describing the broader study: The cohort included a few men and a couple of women between 18 and 49 years of age. For each donor, CD4 naive and CD4 memory were each run on three plates, CD8 naive on two plates, and CD8 memory on one plate. To estimate repertoire size and how much clonotypes are shared between individuals, the study performed deep sequencing of blood TCR repertoires from a few healthy adults. To increase sequencing depth and limit assay-specific biases, TCR repertoire library preparation and sequencing were carried out by different laboratories using diverse techniques. Leukapheresis yielded between about 0.94 and 8.9 billion PBMCs per donor.

Overall study outcomes, separate from this receptor: Estimated clonotype richness was generally larger for naive than for memory subsets. Even with the large sequencing depth, rarefaction of the sorted-subset datasets indicated that sequencing was incomplete. Higher generation probabilities were observed for clonotypes shared by all four sorted-subset donors than for non-shared clonotypes. Only blood was sampled, and tissue TCR repertoires likely differ from those in blood. Pairwise subsampling led to the expectation that sequencing depth would affect the degree of clonotype sharing among donors. Because the study included only a small number of donors, the genetic and exposure-history diversity represented was limited. Across a handful of donors, about 5.2% of naive CD4, more than 3% of naive CD8, roughly 2.3% of memory CD4, and under 0.45% of memory CD8 clonotypes were shared.

About this clone: Its antigen specificity is not known. No quality values exist for individual bases; no much larger clone is one base distant.

Using the deep immunoSEQ assay, TCR CDR3 regions were amplified from genomic DNA by multiplex PCR. Extracted genomic DNA from each cell subset was distributed evenly across all wells of several immunoSEQ 96-well plates, and each plate was treated as a replicate. For sorted subsets, about 220 ng of genomic DNA, equivalent to 25,000 to 35,000 T cell genomes, went into each replicate PCR. The purified libraries were quantified using a Qubit 3.0 fluorometer, sized with a Bioanalyzer 2100, and then quantified again using the KAPA Library Quantification kit. Each immunoSEQ 96-well plate was sequenced on its own single-read 150-cycle Illumina NextSeq 550 flow cell. In the authors' own workflow: Because the immunoSEQ output included only junctional sequences and no quality scores, the filtering could not be the same as the filtering used for full-length reads. Sequences were annotated with PyIR, a Python wrapper for IgBLAST v1.9, using IMGT germline references to assign V/J genes and CDR3. Reads were removed for weak V/J assignments (E-value above 1e-6), missing CDR3, stop codons, out-of-frame junctions, or ambiguous translated residues. A V3J clonotype was defined by an identical inferred V gene, J gene, and CDR3 amino acid sequence. The percentage overlap between two repertoires was calculated by dividing the number of shared unique clonotypes by the size of the smaller repertoire. Richness of each repertoire was evaluated using RTK rarefaction, the Chao1 estimator, and Recon v2.1 estimates of unobserved clonotypes. For all TCRbeta clonotypes obtained by the gDNA method from a handful of donors, generation probabilities were computed with OLGA. The table was pulled from immuneACCESS by TCRdb, which kept in-frame rearrangements only. Such tables lose some clones; where checked, under half of the loss comes from unresolved V genes, and the rest has no known cause. Clone size and V and J calls were adopted from that table, with D and trimming inferred from the DNA. This sample has about 1 million clones in its table, and under 80% of those were observed once. The top ten constitute roughly 1.4% of the sample.

CDR1 and CDR2 are read off the germline V gene as SGHDT and YYEEEE. V was cut back by 0 bases and J by 4 bases, leaving a gap of 16 bases between them. Spanning cysteine to phenylalanine, the CDR3 consists of 16 amino acids. Here the CDR3 DNA is all that survives: 48 bases in frame from base 1. Healthy HIV-negative adults with no recently reported acute infections or vaccinations were included as donors. All donors were Caucasian adults living in Nashville, Tennessee, USA. CD4+ T cells were enriched by magnetic negative selection; naive cells were then positively selected on CD45RA, and the negative fraction formed the memory subset. After blood collection by leukapheresis, PBMCs were isolated using Ficoll-Histopaque density gradient centrifugation and then cryopreserved in the vapor phase of liquid nitrogen. Analytical flow cytometry was used to check the purity and quantity of each magnetically sorted T cell population. Each sorted fraction had its genomic DNA isolated and then quantified by UV absorbance on a Nanodrop 2000c.

Recombination connected TRBV5-6 to TRBJ2-5, and possibly TRBD2, on 5 matching bases. The receptor's source is a young man in good health. The sample consisted of memory CD4+ T cells sorted from blood. The cell subset or site label, read with the paper, signifies: CD45RA-negative fraction. At the DNA level, the sequence is TGTGCCAGCAGCTTGGCCGGGATGGCAAAGGGAGAGACCCAGTACTTC. Its translation reads: CASSLAGMAKGETQYF.